The source of this T cell receptor beta chain is a study of blood T cell repertoires in COVID-19. Looking at the study overall: PBMCs, B-cell-depleted T cells, or T cells provided the cDNA or gDNA that made up the material.

Using immunoSEQ multiplex PCR, the repertoire was profiled, and TCRdb retains in-frame clones only, with some absent. The data contain about 42,000 clones, approximately 81% of them singletons. Germline V CDR1 and CDR2: MNHNS, SASEGT. This CDR3 has 15 amino acids. The trim removed 3 bases at V and 3 bases at J, leaving 5 bases unmatched. The origin of this receptor is a woman in her 70s in a cohort sampled during active COVID-19. Sequencing was done on a sample of peripheral blood. The chain combines TRBV6-1 with TRBJ2-7; 10 bases map to TRBD1. The CDR3: CASSEGQGIDYEQYF. The DNA of the CDR3 is TGTGCCAGCAGTGAGGGACAGGGGATTGACTACGAGCAGTACTTC.